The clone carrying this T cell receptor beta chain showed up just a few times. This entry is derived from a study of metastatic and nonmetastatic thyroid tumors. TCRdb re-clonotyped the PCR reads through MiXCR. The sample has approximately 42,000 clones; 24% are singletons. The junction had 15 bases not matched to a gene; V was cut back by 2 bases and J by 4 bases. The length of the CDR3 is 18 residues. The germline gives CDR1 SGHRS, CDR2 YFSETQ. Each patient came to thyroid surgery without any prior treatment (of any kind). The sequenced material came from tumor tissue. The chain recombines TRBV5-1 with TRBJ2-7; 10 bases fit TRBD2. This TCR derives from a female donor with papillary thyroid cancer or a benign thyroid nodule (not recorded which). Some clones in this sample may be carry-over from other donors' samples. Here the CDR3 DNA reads TGCGCCAGCAGCTTTGGTGGGGCTAGCGGGAGAATTGGATACGAGCAGTACTTC. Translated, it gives CASSFGGASGRIGYEQYF.